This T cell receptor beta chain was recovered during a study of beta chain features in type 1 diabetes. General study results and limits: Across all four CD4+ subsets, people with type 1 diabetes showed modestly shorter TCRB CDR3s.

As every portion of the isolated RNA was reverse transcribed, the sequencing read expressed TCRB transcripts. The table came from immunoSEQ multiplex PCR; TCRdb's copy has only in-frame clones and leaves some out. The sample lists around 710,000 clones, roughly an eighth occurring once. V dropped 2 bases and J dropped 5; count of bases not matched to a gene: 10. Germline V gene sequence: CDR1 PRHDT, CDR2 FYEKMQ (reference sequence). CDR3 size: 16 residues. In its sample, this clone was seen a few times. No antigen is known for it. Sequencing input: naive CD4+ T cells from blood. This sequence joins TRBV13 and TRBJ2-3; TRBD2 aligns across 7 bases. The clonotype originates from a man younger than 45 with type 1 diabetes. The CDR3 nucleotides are TGTGCCAGCAGCTTAAATCTAGCGGTCTTGTTAGATACGCAGTATTTT. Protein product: CASSLNLAVLLDTQYF.